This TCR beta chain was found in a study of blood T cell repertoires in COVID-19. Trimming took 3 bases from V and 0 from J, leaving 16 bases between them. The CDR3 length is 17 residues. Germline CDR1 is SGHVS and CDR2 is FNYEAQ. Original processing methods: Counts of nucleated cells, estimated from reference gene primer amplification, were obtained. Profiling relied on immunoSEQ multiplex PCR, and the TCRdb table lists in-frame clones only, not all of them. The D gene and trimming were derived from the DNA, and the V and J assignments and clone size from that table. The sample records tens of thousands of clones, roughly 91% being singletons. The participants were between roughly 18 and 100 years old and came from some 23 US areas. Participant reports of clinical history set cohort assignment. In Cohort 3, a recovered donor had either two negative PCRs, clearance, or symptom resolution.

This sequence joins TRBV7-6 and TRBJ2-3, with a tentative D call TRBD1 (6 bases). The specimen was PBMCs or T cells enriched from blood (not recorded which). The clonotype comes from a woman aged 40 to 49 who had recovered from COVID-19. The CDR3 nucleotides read TGTGCCAGCAGCTTTACTCTAAGGACAGCTAGCACAGATACGCAGTATTTT. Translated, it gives CASSFTLRTASTDTQYF. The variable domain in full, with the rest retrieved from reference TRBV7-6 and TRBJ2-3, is GAGVSQSPRYKVTKRGQDVALRCDPISGHVSLYWYRQALGQGPEFLTYFNYEAQQDKSGLPNDRFSAERPEGSISTLTIQRTEQRDSAMYRCASSFTLRTASTDTQYFGPGTRLTVL.